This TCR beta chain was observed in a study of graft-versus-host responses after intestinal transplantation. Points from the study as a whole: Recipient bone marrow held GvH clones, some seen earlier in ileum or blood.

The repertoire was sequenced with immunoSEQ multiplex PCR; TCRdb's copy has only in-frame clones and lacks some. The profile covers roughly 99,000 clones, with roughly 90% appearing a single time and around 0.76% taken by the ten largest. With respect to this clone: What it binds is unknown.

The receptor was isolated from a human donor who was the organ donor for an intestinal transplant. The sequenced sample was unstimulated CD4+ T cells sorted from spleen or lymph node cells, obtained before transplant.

The CDR3 coding sequence is TGTGCCAGCAGTCTAACAGCGAACACCGGGGAGCTGTTTTTT. The encoded protein is CASSLTANTGELFF. V usage is TRBV2 and J usage is TRBJ2-2; D is undetermined. The CDR3 extends over 14 amino acids. V was cut by 5 bases and J by 0 bases, with 7 bases left in between. Per the germline V gene, CDR1 is SNHLY and CDR2 is FYNNEI.